The 21 T cell receptor beta chains given below trace back to one sample, sequenced in a study of blood T cell repertoires in COVID-19. Generated by immunoSEQ multiplex PCR, the TCRdb table keeps only in-frame clones and is missing some. This sample yields 300,000 to 450,000 clones, of which 70% to 90% are seen a single time; about 2.9% belongs to the top ten. Specimen: peripheral blood. Source of these receptors: a woman aged 25 to 45 with COVID-19, enrolled during active disease.

The V gene is TRBV19, the J gene TRBJ1-1; D is unresolved. The CDR3 runs 16 residues. V shed 5 bases and J shed 0 bases, with 16 bases lying between them. The germline V gene has CDR1 LNHDA and CDR2 SQIVND (reference sequence). The CDR3 DNA follows: TGTGCCAGTAGTCTCTCATCTAGGTCTATGAACACTGAAGCTTTCTTT. Translating gives CASSLSSRSMNTEAFF.

This clone showed up many times. This chain connects TRBV6-4 to TRBJ1-1, with 9 positions matching TRBD1. Per germline, CDR1 MRHNA and CDR2 SNTAGT. Germline trimming cut 2 bases from V and 4 bases from J; bases unmatched to any gene: 8. This CDR3 spans 16 amino acids. For the CDR3, the DNA is TGTGCCAGCAGTGACGGTGACAGGGGGTCCAGCACTGAAGCTTTCTTT. Its translation: CASSDGDRGSSTEAFF.

This chain uses TRBV7-6 with TRBJ2-3; perhaps TRBD2 as D (5 bases). The CDR3 runs to 19 residues. CDR1 and CDR2 (germline): SGHVS, FNYEAQ. V was clipped by 2 bases and J by 2 bases, with 23 bases between them. The CDR3 DNA sequence: TGTGCCAGCAGCTTAAGTCTGGCGGAACTAGGTACCCCCACAGATACGCAGTATTTT. Amino acids: CASSLSLAELGTPTDTQYF.

The chain is built from TRBV12-3 or TRBV12-4 and TRBJ2-1; D gene uncertain. This CDR3 comprises 11 residues. V was pared by 3 bases and J by 7 bases, with 4 bases between. Here the CDR3 DNA reads TGTGCCAGCAGTTTCATGAATGAGCAGTTCTTC. Translated: CASSFMNEQFF.

V usage is TRBV4-3 and J usage is TRBJ1-1; a possible D gene is TRBD1 (5 bases). Germline CDR1 is LGHNA and CDR2 is YSLEER. This CDR3 comprises 14 residues. Deletions cut 0 bases from V and 5 bases from J, with 10 bases between. The CDR3: CASSQDWGGTEAFF. The CDR3 DNA sequence: TGCGCCAGCAGCCAAGATTGGGGGGGGACTGAAGCTTTCTTT.

This clone was seen once. The chain uses TRBV7-2 and TRBJ1-4; TRBD1 might be the D (5 bases). Germline loops: CDR1 SGHTA, CDR2 FQGNSA. CDR3 length: 15 amino acids. The germline V and J ends were trimmed by 1 base and 8 bases, with 14 bases remaining between them. CDR3 sequence reads: CASSLDVREREKLFF. The CDR3 DNA reads TGTGCCAGCAGCTTAGATGTCAGGGAAAGGGAAAAACTGTTTTTT.

The chain employs TRBV11-2 and TRBJ1-3; D unresolved. Germline CDR1 SGHAT, CDR2 FQNNGV. The CDR3 runs to 15 residues. Trimming cost V 3 bases and J 3 bases, with 12 bases left between them. CDR3 nucleotides: TGTGCCAGCAGCTTCCGGGTCTTGGGTGGAAACACCATATATTTT. Translating gives CASSFRVLGGNTIYF.

This chain links TRBV10-3 with TRBJ1-4, with 8 bases lining up with TRBD1. Looked up from germline, CDR1 is ENHRY and CDR2 is SYGVKD. The J segment lost 6 bases and the V segment lost 5 bases, leaving 14 bases of the junction unmatched. The CDR3 is made up of 17 amino acids. Here the CDR3 DNA reads TGTGCCATCAGTCCCTTCCTCTCCGGGACAGGCGATGAAAAACTGTTTTTT. Residues: CAISPFLSGTGDEKLFF.

This chain connects TRBV27 to TRBJ2-5, with 11 bases aligning to TRBD2. The junction had 6 bases not matched to a gene; V was cut back by 1 base and J by 5 bases. CDR1 and CDR2 from the germline V gene are MNHEY and SMNVEV (reference sequence). The CDR3 is made up of 16 amino acids. This CDR3 is CASSLWLAGGPETQYF. The CDR3 bases are TGTGCCAGCAGTTTATGGTTAGCGGGGGGGCCCGAGACCCAGTACTTC.

This clone was seen a handful of times. This chain uses TRBV7-9 with TRBJ1-2, with 10 nucleotides matching TRBD1. This CDR3 comprises 13 residues. CDR1 and CDR2 from the germline V gene are SEHNR and FQNEAQ (reference sequence). With V trimmed by 5 bases and J by 8 bases, 5 bases remained unmatched. The CDR3 coding sequence is TGTGCCAGCAGCACCCTGGACAGGGGGGGCTACACCTTC. This sequence encodes CASSTLDRGGYTF.

This clone was seen only a few times. The rearrangement joins TRBV5-4 to TRBJ2-3, with a tentative D call TRBD2 (5 bases). The V gene lost 4 bases and the J gene lost 0 bases, with 15 bases spanning the gap. The germline V gene encodes CDR1 SGHNT and CDR2 YYREEE (reference sequence). The CDR3 extends over 16 amino acids. CDR3 residues: CASSLGSGYSTDTQYF. The DNA for the CDR3 is TGTGCCAGCAGCCTGGGGTCGGGGTATAGCACAGATACGCAGTATTTT.

The gene calls are TRBV5-5 and TRBJ1-2; 10 bases are a match to TRBD1. CDR1 and CDR2 from the germline V gene are SGHKS and YYEKEE (reference sequence). This CDR3 spans 15 amino acids. V shed 4 bases, J shed 5 bases, and the junction held 8 bases outside the gene matches. The CDR3, as DNA: TGTGCCAGCAGCCCTACCGGGACAGGGGAGTATGGCTACACCTTC. Its protein product is CASSPTGTGEYGYTF.

The rearrangement links TRBV11-3 to TRBJ2-5, with D maybe TRBD2 (7 bases). Trimming took 5 bases from V and 5 from J, leaving 15 bases between them. CDR3 size: 14 residues. The germline V gene has CDR1 SGHNT and CDR2 YENEEA. The CDR3 sequence is CASSPTGGLETQYF. The CDR3 DNA reads as TGTGCCAGCAGCCCCACGGGGGGCTTGGAGACCCAGTACTTC.

The chain recombines TRBV7-6 with TRBJ2-2; no firm D call. From germline, CDR1 is SGHVS and CDR2 FNYEAQ. This CDR3 comprises 15 residues. Trimming shortened V by 0 bases and J by 1 base, and 6 bases separated the two germline ends. DNA of the CDR3: TGTGCCAGCAGCTTAGCTAGCAGGAACACCGGGGAGCTGTTTTTT. It translates to CASSLASRNTGELFF.

The genes are TRBV2 and TRBJ1-4; tentative D call: TRBD1 (6 bases). V was trimmed by 8 bases and J by 3 bases, leaving 16 bases between them. CDR1 is SNHLY, CDR2 FYNNEI, per germline. This CDR3 has 15 residues. CDR3 amino acids: CASRNRDTSNEKLFF. The CDR3 DNA reads TGTGCCAGCCGCAATAGGGACACATCTAATGAAAAACTGTTTTTT.

The chain has TRBV5-8 and TRBJ1-2; 7 nucleotides align to TRBD1. With 6 bases clipped from V and 8 bases from J, the junction kept 13 bases outside the gene matches. Germline lookup yields CDR1 SGHTS and CDR2 YDEGEE. This CDR3 spans 14 amino acids. The chain's CDR3 is CASTTADRALGYTF. CDR3 DNA: TGTGCCAGCACCACAGCTGACAGGGCTCTCGGCTACACCTTC.

The V call is TRBV11-3, the J call TRBJ2-1; 12 bases fit TRBD2. The CDR3 spans 20 residues. The V and J ends lost 0 bases and 4 bases, in that order; junction bases with no gene match: 13. CDR1 and CDR2 (germline): SGHNT, YENEEA. The DNA for the CDR3 is TGTGCCAGCAGCTTAGATCTTCTCTTGTCTAGCGGGAGGGGATACAATGAGCAGTTCTTC. Residues: CASSLDLLLSSGRGYNEQFF.

CDR3 DNA: TGTGCCAGCAGCTTGGCTGGCCAGAAAGAGACCCAGTACTTC. Translated, it gives CASSLAGQKETQYF. V is TRBV5-5 and J is TRBJ2-5; D is unclear. CDR1 and CDR2 from the germline V gene are SGHKS and YYEKEE (reference sequence). The length of the CDR3 is 14 residues. Trimming stripped 0 bases from V and 3 bases from J, with 9 bases between.

The chain joins TRBV5-4 to TRBJ1-2, with D perhaps matching TRBD1 (6 bases). Germline V gives CDR1 SGHNT, CDR2 YYREEE (reference sequence). The CDR3 is 11 amino acids. Trimming shortened V by 3 bases and J by 8 bases, and 8 bases separated the two germline ends. CDR3 sequence (DNA): TGTGCCAGCAGCTCAACAGGGGGCTACACCTTC. Translated, it gives CASSSTGGYTF.

The V call is TRBV6-2 or TRBV6-3, the J call TRBJ2-6; the D is unclear. Germline CDR1 MNHEY, CDR2 SVGEGT. CDR3 length: 15 residues. V lost 2 bases, J lost 3 bases, and 8 bases lay in between. The CDR3 DNA follows: TGTGCCAGCAGTTACGGCGGCAGTGGGGCCAACGTCCTGACTTTC. This gives the protein CASSYGGSGANVLTF.

The rearrangement uses TRBV2 and TRBJ2-7, with 7 bases that match TRBD1. This CDR3 has 13 residues. The V and J ends lost 4 bases and 0 bases, in that order; junction bases with no gene match: 0. Germline V gene sequence: CDR1 SNHLY, CDR2 FYNNEI. The CDR3 coding sequence is TGTGCCAGCAGTGGGGACAGCTCCTACGAGCAGTACTTC. Protein product: CASSGDSSYEQYF.